Sequencing of this TCR beta chain was carried out in a study of blood T cell repertoires in COVID-19. Study summary: Sites across the United States, Italy and Spain contributed samples from acute and convalescent COVID-19. The analysed material was cDNA or gDNA that came from T cells, B-cell-depleted T cells, or PBMCs.

CDR3 size: 14 residues. From germline, CDR1 is SGHVS and CDR2 FQNEAQ. V shed 5 bases and J 5 bases; nucleotides not matched to a gene: 7. Original data processing: Amplification of reference gene primers provided the estimated nucleated cell counts. Measured with immunoSEQ multiplex PCR; TCRdb has only the in-frame clones, and not every one. Clonal size and the V and J genes are those of that table, whereas D and trimming came from the DNA. Here the sample spans approximately 13,000 clones, just over 85% being singletons. This TCR came from a human donor in a cohort sampled during active COVID-19. The chain is built from TRBV7-8 and TRBJ2-7; TRBD1 agrees at 9 bases. Sequenced material: peripheral blood. CDR3 amino acids: CASSRDRAAHEQYF. The CDR3 nucleotides are TGTGCCAGCAGCCGGGACAGGGCGGCCCACGAGCAGTACTTC.